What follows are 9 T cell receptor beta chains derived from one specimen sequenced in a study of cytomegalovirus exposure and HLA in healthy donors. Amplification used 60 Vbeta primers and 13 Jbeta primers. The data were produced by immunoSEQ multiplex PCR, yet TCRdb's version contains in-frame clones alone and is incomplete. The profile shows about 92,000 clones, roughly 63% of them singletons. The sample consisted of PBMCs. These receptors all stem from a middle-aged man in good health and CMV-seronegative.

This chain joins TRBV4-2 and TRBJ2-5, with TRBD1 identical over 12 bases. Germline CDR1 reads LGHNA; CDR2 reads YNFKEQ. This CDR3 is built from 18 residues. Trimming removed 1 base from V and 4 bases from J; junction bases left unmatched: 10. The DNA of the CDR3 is TGTGCCAGCAGCCAAGTCCTGACCGGGACAGGGGGCGGAGAGACCCAGTACTTC. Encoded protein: CASSQVLTGTGGGETQYF.

For the CDR3, the DNA is TGCAGCGCGGGGGGGACGTACCAAGAGACCCAGTACTTC. It is translated as CSAGGTYQETQYF. The chain employs TRBV29-1 and TRBJ2-5; 8 bases are shared with TRBD2. V shed 7 bases and J 0 bases; nucleotides not matched to a gene: 4. The CDR3 length is 13 residues. Germline-derived CDR1 and CDR2 are SQVTM and ANQGSEA.

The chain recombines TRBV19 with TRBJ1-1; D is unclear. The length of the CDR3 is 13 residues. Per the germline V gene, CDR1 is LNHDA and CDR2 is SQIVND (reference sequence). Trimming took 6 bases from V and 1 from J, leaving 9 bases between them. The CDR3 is CASRSSANTEAFF. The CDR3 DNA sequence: TGTGCCAGTAGGAGTAGCGCGAACACTGAAGCTTTCTTT.

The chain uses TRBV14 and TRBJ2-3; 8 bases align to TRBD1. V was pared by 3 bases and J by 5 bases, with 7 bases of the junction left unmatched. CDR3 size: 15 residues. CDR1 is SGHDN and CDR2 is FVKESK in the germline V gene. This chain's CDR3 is CASSQRQGSGDTQYF. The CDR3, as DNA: TGTGCCAGCAGCCAGAGACAGGGGTCCGGAGATACGCAGTATTTT.

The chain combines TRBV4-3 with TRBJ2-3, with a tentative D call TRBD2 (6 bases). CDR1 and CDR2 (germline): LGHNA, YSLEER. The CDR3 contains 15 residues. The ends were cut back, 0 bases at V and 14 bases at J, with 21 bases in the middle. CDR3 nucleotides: TGCGCCAGCAGCCAAGATATGGGGGAGGCCCCCAGGCCGTATTTT. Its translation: CASSQDMGEAPRPYF.

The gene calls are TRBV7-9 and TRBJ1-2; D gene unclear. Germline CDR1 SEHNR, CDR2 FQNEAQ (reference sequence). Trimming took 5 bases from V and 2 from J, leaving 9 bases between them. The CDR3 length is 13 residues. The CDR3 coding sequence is TGTGCCAGCAGCCCAACCCAGAACTATGGCTACACCTTC. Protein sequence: CASSPTQNYGYTF.

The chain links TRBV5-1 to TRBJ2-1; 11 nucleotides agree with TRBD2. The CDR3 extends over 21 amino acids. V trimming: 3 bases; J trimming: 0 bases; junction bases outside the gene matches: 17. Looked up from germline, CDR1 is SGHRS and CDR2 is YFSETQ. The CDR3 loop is CASSSSTGTSGGGYSYNEQFF. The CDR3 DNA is TGCGCCAGCAGCTCCTCCACCGGGACTAGCGGAGGGGGTTACTCCTACAATGAGCAGTTCTTC.

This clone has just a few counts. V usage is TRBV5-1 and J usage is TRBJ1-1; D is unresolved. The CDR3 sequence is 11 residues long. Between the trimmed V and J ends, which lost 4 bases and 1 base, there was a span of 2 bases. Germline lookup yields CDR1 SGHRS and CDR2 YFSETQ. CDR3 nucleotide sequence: TGCGCCAGCAGCCAGAACACTGAAGCTTTCTTT. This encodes CASSQNTEAFF.

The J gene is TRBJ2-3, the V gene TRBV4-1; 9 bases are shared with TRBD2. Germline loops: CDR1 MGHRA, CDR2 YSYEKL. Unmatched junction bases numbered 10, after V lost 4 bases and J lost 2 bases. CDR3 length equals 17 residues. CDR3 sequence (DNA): TGCGCCAGCAGCCGAAGAGCACTAGCGGGCAACACAGATACGCAGTATTTT. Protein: CASSRRALAGNTDTQYF.